This note documents a single T cell receptor beta chain sequence. This CDR3 contains 15 residues. The sample belongs to a study of T cell changes during pregnancy in multiple sclerosis. The assay was immunoSEQ multiplex PCR, and TCRdb's table has in-frame clones only and misses some. The sample gives 95,000 to 100,000 clones, more than 90% of which show up once; about 3.4% is in the top ten. The chain recombines TRBV21-1 with TRBJ2-7; the table assigns TRBD1, which was not confirmed against the DNA. TRBV21-1 is marked as a pseudogene. This receptor was obtained from a female donor with multiple sclerosis, enrolled in a pregnancy study. The sample in question was peripheral blood, obtained in the second trimester of pregnancy. As DNA, the CDR3 is TGTGCCAGCAGCAAACGGGACAGGGGTTTCTACGAGCAGTACTTC. Protein product: CASSKRDRGFYEQYF.